The 24 T cell receptor beta chains below were found in one sample sequenced in a study of resident and recirculating memory T cells in vitiligo. Sequencing was performed with immunoSEQ multiplex PCR; in TCRdb, only in-frame clones are kept and a portion is missing. The top ten clones hold around 4.6% of a sample with tens of thousands of clones, roughly 92% of them seen once. Sequencing was done on a sample of blood. The receptors stem from a male donor with vitiligo.

The V and J genes are TRBV11-1 and TRBJ2-7; TRBD1 matches 7 bases. Germline V gene data show CDR1 as SGHAT and CDR2 as FQDESV (reference sequence). There are 15 residues in the CDR3. J was trimmed by 2 bases and V by 7 bases; bases with no gene match: 11. CDR3 residues: CASTSNRDRAYEQYF. In DNA form, the CDR3 reads TGTGCCAGCACCTCCAACCGGGACAGAGCCTACGAGCAGTACTTC.

This clone was seen a single time. V usage is TRBV7-6 and J usage is TRBJ1-1; the D is unclear. V was trimmed by 3 bases and J by 3 bases, leaving 17 bases between them. The CDR3 loop spans 16 amino acids. The V gene's germline CDR1 is SGHVS and CDR2 FNYEAQ. The CDR3 nucleotides are TGTGCCAGCAGCTTCCGGACGGGGTTCGGGGACACTGAAGCTTTCTTT. Translating gives CASSFRTGFGDTEAFF.

V is TRBV5-6 and J is TRBJ2-5; D possibly corresponds to TRBD1 (5 bases). Germline V gives CDR1 SGHDT, CDR2 YYEEEE. Trimming cost V 1 base and J 5 bases, with 15 bases left between them. The CDR3 spans 15 residues. The CDR3 sequence: CASSLFGRVRETQYF. The DNA for the CDR3 is TGTGCCAGCAGCTTGTTTGGCAGGGTGAGGGAGACCCAGTACTTC.

The genes are TRBV13 and TRBJ1-1; D is perhaps TRBD1 (6 bases). Per the germline V gene, CDR1 is PRHDT and CDR2 is FYEKMQ (reference sequence). The V and J ends lost 4 bases and 10 bases respectively, with 16 bases between them. The CDR3 totals 13 residues. The DNA for the CDR3 is TGTGCCAGCAGCTCATCCATGCGAGGGGGAGCTTTCTTT. This codes for CASSSSMRGGAFF.

This clone has a single count. The chain links TRBV4-3 to TRBJ1-3; no clear D. This CDR3 has 15 residues. The germline V and J ends were trimmed by 1 base and 5 bases, with 12 bases remaining between them. Germline V gene data show CDR1 as LGHNA and CDR2 as YSLEER. Written as DNA, the CDR3 is TGCGCCAGCAGCCAAGTGGAGGGTAACAGAAACACCATATATTTT. The encoded protein is CASSQVEGNRNTIYF.

This clone was observed a single time. The chain employs TRBV5-6 and TRBJ1-3, with TRBD1 as a possible D gene (5 bases). The CDR3 runs 14 residues. Germline CDR1 reads SGHDT; CDR2 reads YYEEEE. V shed 1 base and J shed 4 bases, with 9 bases lying between them. CDR3 in amino acids: CASSLTGAGNTIYF. DNA of the CDR3: TGTGCCAGCAGCTTGACTGGGGCCGGAAACACCATATATTTT.

Here the CDR3 DNA reads TGCGCCAGCAGCCTTTCACAGGGACCTCCGCTAGATACGCAGTATTTT. It translates to CASSLSQGPPLDTQYF. V and J are TRBV5-1 and TRBJ2-3; D perhaps matches TRBD1 (6 bases). This CDR3 contains 16 residues. Germline CDR1 reads SGHRS; CDR2 reads YFSETQ. V was shortened by 4 bases and J by 5 bases, with 20 bases between the two germline ends.

The chain carries TRBV7-9 and TRBJ1-2; TRBD1 aligns across 8 bases. The CDR3 has 15 residues. The V gene end was trimmed by 4 bases and the J gene end by 1 base; junction bases not matched to a gene: 5. Germline assignment: CDR1 SEHNR and CDR2 FQNEAQ (reference sequence). DNA of the CDR3: TGTGCCAGCAGCTCCTGGACAGGGAGTAACTATGGCTACACCTTC. Its protein product is CASSSWTGSNYGYTF.

The V gene is TRBV10-3, the J gene TRBJ2-1, with TRBD2 matching 9 bases. This CDR3 comprises 16 residues. The germline V gene encodes CDR1 ENHRY and CDR2 SYGVKD. V was pared by 2 bases and J by 2 bases, with 4 bases of the junction left unmatched. The CDR3 nucleotides are TGTGCCATCAGTGAGAGGGCTAGCGGGGCCTACAATGAGCAGTTCTTC. Amino acid sequence: CAISERASGAYNEQFF.

This sequence joins TRBV11-1 and TRBJ2-5; 14 nucleotides match TRBD2. The CDR3 is 16 amino acids. The germline V gene has CDR1 SGHAT and CDR2 FQDESV (reference sequence). The ends lost 5 bases at V and 7 bases at J; junction bases unmatched: 9. CDR3: CASSRTSGGSPGTQYF. In DNA, the CDR3 is TGTGCCAGCAGCCGGACTAGCGGGGGGTCCCCGGGGACCCAGTACTTC.

The chain links TRBV13 to TRBJ1-2; 10 bases are shared with TRBD1. Germline V gene sequence: CDR1 PRHDT, CDR2 FYEKMQ (reference sequence). The CDR3 has 14 amino acids. Trimming removed 1 base from V and 8 bases from J; junction bases left unmatched: 4. CDR3 nucleotide sequence: TGTGCCAGCAGCTTAGCCGGGACAGGGGAGGGCTACACCTTC. Translated, it gives CASSLAGTGEGYTF.

The DNA of the CDR3 is TGTGCCAGTAGTATCTCGACAGGGGGTGTCTCACCCCTCCACTTT. It translates to CASSISTGGVSPLHF. The chain employs TRBV19 and TRBJ1-6, with TRBD1 identical over 9 bases. The trim removed 3 bases at V and 10 bases at J, leaving 7 bases unmatched. This CDR3 is built from 15 residues. CDR1 and CDR2 from the germline V gene are LNHDA and SQIVND (reference sequence). Full variable domain (outside the CDR3, taken from reference TRBV19 and TRBJ1-6): DGGITQSPKYLFRKEGQNVTLSCEQNLNHDAMYWYRQDPGQGLRLIYYSQIVNDFQKGDIAEGYSVSREKKESFPLTVTSAQKNPTAFYLCASSISTGGVSPLHFGNGTRLTVT.

The chain employs TRBV30 and TRBJ2-2; 7 bases are a match to TRBD1. Per the germline V gene, CDR1 is GTSNPN and CDR2 is SVGIG (reference sequence). The trim removed 1 base at V and 6 bases at J, leaving 5 bases unmatched. CDR3 length: 14 amino acids. CDR3 protein: CAWSGQGSSGELFF. As DNA, the CDR3 is TGTGCCTGGAGTGGACAGGGTTCGTCCGGGGAGCTGTTTTTT. Drawing the rest from reference TRBV30 and TRBJ2-2, the complete variable domain is SQTIHQWPATLVQPVGSPLSLECTVEGTSNPNLYWYRQAAGRGLQLLFYSVGIGQISSEVPQNLSASRPQDRQFILSSKKLLLSDSGFYLCAWSGQGSSGELFFGEGSRLTVL.

The chain is built from TRBV4-3 and TRBJ1-4, with 7 nucleotides matching TRBD1. The germline gives CDR1 LGHNA, CDR2 YSLEER. The CDR3 has 16 residues. The V segment lost 0 bases and the J segment 7 bases; nucleotides outside the gene matches: 8. CDR3 residues: CASSQEAGTGAEKLFF. CDR3 nucleotide sequence: TGCGCCAGCAGCCAAGAGGCGGGAACAGGGGCTGAAAAACTGTTTTTT.

The chain recombines TRBV7-2 with TRBJ2-3; 11 bases align to TRBD2. The CDR3 has 16 amino acids. Germline V CDR1 and CDR2: SGHTA, FQGNSA. J lost 4 bases, V lost 5 bases, and 8 bases had no gene match. Here the CDR3 DNA reads TGTGCCAGCAGCCCTCGGACTAGCGGGTTCCCAGATACGCAGTATTTT. It codes for CASSPRTSGFPDTQYF. The full variable domain, its missing parts supplied by reference TRBV7-2 and TRBJ2-3, is GAGVSQSPSNKVTEKGKDVELRCDPISGHTALYWYRQSLGQGLEFLIYFQGNSAPDKSGLPSDRFSAERTGGSVSTLTIQRTQQEDSAVYLCASSPRTSGFPDTQYFGPGTRLTVL.

V usage is TRBV5-1 and J usage is TRBJ2-4; D is undetermined. With 4 bases removed from V and 1 base from J, the gap between germline ends came to 12 bases. The germline gives CDR1 SGHRS, CDR2 YFSETQ. This CDR3 is built from 15 residues. The CDR3 region is CASSPTPRAKNIQYF. The CDR3 region has the DNA TGCGCCAGCAGCCCGACCCCGAGGGCCAAAAACATTCAGTACTTC.

This clone came up a few times. The rearrangement uses TRBV9 and TRBJ1-1; a possible D gene is TRBD1 (6 bases). V lost 0 bases and J 3 bases, leaving 9 bases between the germline ends. The germline V gene encodes CDR1 SGDLS and CDR2 YYNGEE. The CDR3 length is 14 residues. The CDR3 protein is CASSVGEGDTEAFF. The CDR3 nucleotides read TGTGCCAGCAGCGTAGGTGAGGGGGACACTGAAGCTTTCTTT.

V gene TRBV4-2 combines with J gene TRBJ1-2, with D hard to call. The germline V and J ends were trimmed by 2 bases and 12 bases, with 10 bases remaining between them. This CDR3 region has 11 residues. Germline CDR1 is LGHNA and CDR2 is YNFKEQ. CDR3 coding DNA: TGTGCCAGCAGCCAAAACATATATCACACCTTC. Translated, it gives CASSQNIYHTF.

This clone occurred once. The rearrangement uses TRBV10-1 and TRBJ2-6, with a tentative D call TRBD1 (5 bases). Per the germline V gene, CDR1 is WNHNN and CDR2 is SYGVQD (reference sequence). Trimming removed 6 bases at V and 4 bases at J, with 13 bases between. The CDR3 consists of 15 residues. The CDR3 nucleotides read TGCGCCAGCAGGACTCAGGGCTACGGGGCCAACGTCCTGACTTTC. Translating it yields CASRTQGYGANVLTF.

This clone was seen more than once but under ten times. This sequence joins TRBV7-5 and TRBJ2-5; no DNA check was done on the table's D call, TRBD2. TRBV7-5 is reported as a pseudogene. The CDR3 loop spans 20 amino acids. CDR3 region: CARSSTLGTSRRWERETQYF. For the CDR3, the DNA is TGTGCCAGAAGCTCCACCCTAGGGACTAGTCGAAGATGGGAGAGAGAGACCCAGTACTTC.

J is TRBJ2-7 and V is TRBV27; 8 bases map to TRBD1. Germline V gene sequence: CDR1 MNHEY, CDR2 SMNVEV (reference sequence). The V segment lost 6 bases and the J segment 4 bases; nucleotides outside the gene matches: 14. This CDR3 is built from 16 residues. As DNA, the CDR3 is TGTGCCAGCAGCCCAGGGGGCGGGACAGACTTTTACGAGCAGTACTTC. This translates into CASSPGGGTDFYEQYF.

J is TRBJ1-2 and V is TRBV5-6; 8 positions agree with TRBD1. The CDR3 spans 14 residues. The V segment lost 4 bases and the J segment 6 bases; nucleotides outside the gene matches: 8. In germline, CDR1 is SGHDT, CDR2 YYEEEE. CDR3 coding DNA: TGTGCCAGCAGCCCTCGTCCGACAGGGGATGGCTACACCTTC. This sequence encodes CASSPRPTGDGYTF.

CDR3 sequence reads: CASSVGQGHTEAFF. The CDR3 DNA follows: TGTGCCAGCAGCGTAGGACAGGGACACACTGAAGCTTTCTTT. The chain combines TRBV9 with TRBJ1-1; 7 bases agree with TRBD1. With V trimmed by 0 bases and J by 3 bases, 2 bases remained unmatched. CDR3 length: 14 residues. CDR1 and CDR2 from the germline V gene are SGDLS and YYNGEE.

V is TRBV2 and J is TRBJ2-2; D is unresolved. The CDR3 spans 14 residues. Trimming stripped 6 bases from V and 6 bases from J, with 14 bases between. Germline CDR1 reads SNHLY; CDR2 reads FYNNEI. The CDR3 coding sequence is TGTGCCAGCAGGCAGGATGGTGTGTCCGGGGAGCTGTTTTTT. Amino acids: CASRQDGVSGELFF.